This passage covers 26 T cell receptor beta chains from one sample sequenced in a study of blood T cells in healthy people across ages. The authors ran a second PCR of 7 to 11 cycles using a sample-barcoded 5' primer and a J-beta primer mix. TCRdb fed the 5' RACE reads into MiXCR, producing one record per CDR3 protein. The table lists over 1,300,000 distinct CDR3 sequences, 59% of them singletons. The sample comprised blood. These receptors were collected from a man aged 18-30 years in good health.

A few counts support this clonotype. This chain links TRBV2 with TRBJ2-1; D may be TRBD1 or TRBD2 (5 bases each). CDR1 SNHLY and CDR2 FYNNEI come from the germline V gene. This CDR3 spans 13 amino acids. V was cut by 8 bases and J by 7 bases, with 15 bases left in between. The CDR3 here is CASPRERTNEQFF. The CDR3 DNA is TGTGCCAGCCCCAGGGAGCGAACTAATGAGCAGTTCTTC.

This clonotype has a single count. This chain joins TRBV20-1 and TRBJ1-1; the D is unclear. Germline V gene data show CDR1 as DFQATT and CDR2 as SNEGSKA (reference sequence). The CDR3 consists of 13 residues. The V and J ends lost 4 bases and 1 base respectively, with 10 bases between them. CDR3 DNA sequence: TGCAGTGCTATGTGGCAGAGGAACACTGAAGCTTTCTTT. The encoded protein is CSAMWQRNTEAFF.

This rearrangement joins TRBV4-1 to TRBJ2-1; maybe TRBD1 (6 bases). Looked up from germline, CDR1 is MGHRA and CDR2 is YSYEKL. V was trimmed by 2 bases and J by 0 bases, leaving 11 bases between them. CDR3 size: 16 residues. CDR3 DNA: TGCGCCAGCAGCCAAACCGACAGGAACTCCTACAATGAGCAGTTCTTC. Amino acids: CASSQTDRNSYNEQFF.

The chain links TRBV7-9 to TRBJ2-3; D unclear. V was trimmed by 2 bases and J by 5 bases, leaving 8 bases between them. The CDR3 is 13 amino acids. CDR1 is SEHNR and CDR2 is FQNEAQ in the germline V gene (reference sequence). CDR3 amino acids: CASSLLYRDTQYF. CDR3 coding DNA: TGTGCCAGCAGCTTACTCTACCGAGATACGCAGTATTTT.

In DNA, the CDR3 is TGTGCCAGCACCAGGGACAGGTTATATAAGAAGACCCAGTACTTC. It yields the protein CASTRDRLYKKTQYF. J is TRBJ2-7 and V is TRBV6-5; 8 nucleotides line up with TRBD1. Matching the DNA end better, TRBJ2-5 makes the J call doubtful. There are 15 residues in the CDR3. Germline CDR1 is MNHEY and CDR2 is SVGAGI.

This clonotype came up a few times. The chain has TRBV10-3 and TRBJ2-7; 11 bases align to TRBD2. V dropped 3 bases and J dropped 3; count of bases not matched to a gene: 4. The CDR3 loop spans 15 amino acids. Looked up from germline, CDR1 is ENHRY and CDR2 is SYGVKD. This chain's CDR3 is CAISDPGLAVYEQYF. As DNA, the CDR3 is TGTGCCATCAGTGATCCGGGACTAGCGGTCTACGAGCAGTACTTC.

J is TRBJ2-7 and V is TRBV12-3 or TRBV12-4; D is perhaps TRBD1 or TRBD2 (6 bases each). The DNA end lines up better with TRBJ2-5; the J call may be wrong. This CDR3 is built from 16 residues. The CDR3 DNA reads as TGTGCCAGCAGTTTTGAGCCCCCCGGGGGCCAGGAGACCCAGTACTTC. Its protein product is CASSFEPPGGQETQYF.

This chain connects TRBV7-2 to TRBJ2-2; perhaps TRBD1 as D (7 bases). CDR3 length: 17 amino acids. V lost 4 bases and J lost 2, with 17 bases in between. Per the germline V gene, CDR1 is SGHTA and CDR2 is FQGNSA. CDR3 nucleotides: TGTGCCAGCAGCTATCGAAGGACAGGACTAAACACCGGGGAGCTGTTTTTT. It codes for CASSYRRTGLNTGELFF.

The chain joins TRBV24-1 to TRBJ2-3; D unresolved. V lost 6 bases to trimming and J lost 2 bases, with 11 bases between them. The V gene's germline CDR1 is KGHDR and CDR2 SFDVKD. The CDR3 runs to 14 residues. The CDR3, as DNA: TGTGCCACCAGTCTTGACCCTACCACAGATACGCAGTATTTT. Protein sequence: CATSLDPTTDTQYF.

The chain uses TRBV14 and TRBJ1-2; no clear D gene. Germline-derived CDR1 and CDR2 are SGHDN and FVKESK. V lost 4 bases to trimming and J lost 3 bases, with 15 bases between them. The CDR3 length is 15 residues. This CDR3 is CASSRNQSPYYGYTF. CDR3 DNA: TGTGCCAGCAGCCGGAACCAATCACCGTACTATGGCTACACCTTC. Looking up the rest from reference TRBV14 and TRBJ1-2 gives the full variable domain: EAGVTQFPSHSVIEKGQTVTLRCDPISGHDNLYWYRRVMGKEIKFLLHFVKESKQDESGMPNNRFLAERTGGTYSTLKVQPAELEDSGVYFCASSRNQSPYYGYTFGSGTRLTVV.

The chain combines TRBV29-1 with TRBJ2-1; no definite D call. In germline, CDR1 is SQVTM, CDR2 ANQGSEA. The CDR3 consists of 14 residues. Trimming pared 0 bases from V and 2 bases from J, leaving 8 bases between. The CDR3 bases are TGCAGCGTTGAAGAGGAACAAGCCTACAATGAGCAGTTCTTC. Its protein is CSVEEEQAYNEQFF.

This clonotype was detected a few times. The rearrangement links TRBV7-9 to TRBJ2-1; 11 bases line up with TRBD2. Germline V gives CDR1 SEHNR, CDR2 FQNEAQ (reference sequence). The CDR3 extends over 16 amino acids. V was pared by 3 bases and J by 4 bases, with 5 bases of the junction left unmatched. The chain's CDR3 is CASSLGTSGLYNEQFF. Here the CDR3 DNA reads TGTGCCAGCAGCTTGGGGACTAGCGGATTATACAATGAGCAGTTCTTC.

The chain recombines TRBV12-3 or TRBV12-4 with TRBJ1-2; no clear D gene. The CDR3 sequence is 13 residues long. Trimming took 7 bases from V and 1 from J, leaving 10 bases between them. CDR3 loop: CASTPGDNYGYTF. Written as DNA, the CDR3 is TGTGCCAGCACCCCTGGGGATAACTATGGCTACACCTTC.

The rearrangement links TRBV3-1 to TRBJ2-3; TRBD1 might be the D (5 bases). This CDR3 is 17 amino acids long. In germline, CDR1 is LGHDT, CDR2 YNNKEL (reference sequence). The V end lost 7 bases, the J end lost 2 bases, and 22 bases lay between the germline ends. The CDR3 nucleotides read TGTGCCAGCAACCCGTCAGGTCCCTTGGGGCCCACAGATACGCAGTATTTT. This translates into CASNPSGPLGPTDTQYF.

This clonotype was observed a single time. The J gene is TRBJ2-2, the V gene TRBV6-1; D possibly corresponds to TRBD2 (6 bases). This CDR3 comprises 14 residues. Germline V gene sequence: CDR1 MNHNS, CDR2 SASEGT. V was cut by 3 bases and J by 3 bases, with 8 bases left in between. CDR3 sequence reads: CASSDWRDTGELFF. CDR3 bases: TGTGCCAGCAGTGATTGGAGGGACACCGGGGAGCTGTTTTTT.

The chain recombines TRBV5-1 with TRBJ2-1, with 11 bases aligning to TRBD2. The V segment lost 6 bases and the J segment 2 bases; nucleotides outside the gene matches: 7. Germline loops: CDR1 SGHRS, CDR2 YFSETQ. The CDR3 spans 16 residues. CDR3 sequence (DNA): TGCGCCAGCAAGACGACTAGCGGGGTAACCTACAATGAGCAGTTCTTC. Translation: CASKTTSGVTYNEQFF.

The chain recombines TRBV7-9 with TRBJ1-4; D gene uncertain. Per germline, CDR1 SEHNR and CDR2 FQNEAQ (reference sequence). V shed 1 base and J shed 8 bases, with 11 bases lying between them. The CDR3 consists of 14 residues. The CDR3 reads CASSLDAGSEKLFF. The CDR3 DNA sequence: TGTGCCAGCAGCTTAGACGCCGGGAGCGAAAAACTGTTTTTT.

The chain couples TRBV11-2 to TRBJ2-3, with D possibly TRBD1 on 5 matching bases. Germline lookup yields CDR1 SGHAT and CDR2 FQNNGV. The CDR3 sequence is 13 residues long. The ends were cut back, 4 bases at V and 4 bases at J, with 9 bases in the middle. CDR3 nucleotide sequence: TGTGCCAGCAGCTGGGGCCCGTCAGATACGCAGTATTTT. Protein product: CASSWGPSDTQYF.

V and J are TRBV4-1 and TRBJ1-4, with a possible D match to TRBD1 (6 bases). The CDR3 runs 15 residues. V lost 4 bases, J lost 8 bases, and 17 bases lay in between. CDR1 is MGHRA and CDR2 is YSYEKL in the germline V gene. This CDR3 is CASSLPWGGGEKLFF. In nucleotides, the CDR3 is TGCGCCAGCAGCCTCCCCTGGGGGGGCGGAGAAAAACTGTTTTTT.

The chain combines TRBV10-1 with TRBJ2-2; the D is unclear. The CDR3 length is 13 residues. V shed 4 bases and J shed 3 bases, with 6 bases lying between them. Looked up from germline, CDR1 is WNHNN and CDR2 is SYGVQD (reference sequence). CDR3 amino acids: CASSASYTGELFF. CDR3 bases: TGCGCCAGCAGTGCTAGTTACACCGGGGAGCTGTTTTTT.

This chain links TRBV5-5 with TRBJ2-2; 8 positions match TRBD2. J was trimmed by 3 bases and V by 4 bases; bases with no gene match: 11. Per germline, CDR1 SGHKS and CDR2 YYEKEE (reference sequence). The CDR3 extends over 17 amino acids. Here the CDR3 reads CASSPGLAGLYTGELFF. CDR3 DNA sequence: TGTGCCAGCAGCCCGGGGCTAGCGGGTCTCTACACCGGGGAGCTGTTTTTT.

The chain couples TRBV7-9 to TRBJ2-2, with 8 bases aligning to TRBD1. V dropped 5 bases and J dropped 3; count of bases not matched to a gene: 2. Germline CDR1 SEHNR, CDR2 FQNEAQ (reference sequence). This CDR3 is 14 amino acids long. CDR3 DNA: TGTGCCAGCAGCGCGACAGGGGACACCGGGGAGCTGTTTTTT. It is translated as CASSATGDTGELFF.

The rearrangement joins TRBV29-1 to TRBJ2-1, with D possibly TRBD1 on 5 matching bases. The germline V and J ends were trimmed by 4 bases and 2 bases, with 12 bases remaining between them. There are 14 residues in the CDR3. The germline CDR1 and CDR2 sequences are SQVTM and ANQGSEA. The DNA for the CDR3 is TGCAGCGTTGTTCCTGACAGAACCTACAATGAGCAGTTCTTC. This gives the protein CSVVPDRTYNEQFF.

CDR3 sequence (DNA): TGCAGCGTCGAGGGTTGGGATTCCTCTGGGGCCAACGTCCTGACTTTC. Translated: CSVEGWDSSGANVLTF. The V gene is TRBV29-1, the J gene TRBJ2-6; D is possibly TRBD2 (5 bases). The CDR3 has 16 amino acids. Deletions cut 6 bases from V and 0 bases from J, with 15 bases between. Germline V gives CDR1 SQVTM, CDR2 ANQGSEA.

The chain couples TRBV7-8 to TRBJ2-1; a weak D match, TRBD2 (6 bases). V shed 1 base and J shed 9 bases, with 13 bases lying between them. Germline lookup yields CDR1 SGHVS and CDR2 FQNEAQ. The CDR3 totals 14 residues. The CDR3 region is CASSLGRTMSEQFF. The CDR3 DNA reads as TGTGCCAGCAGCTTAGGCCGGACTATGAGTGAGCAGTTCTTC.

The chain is built from TRBV7-2 and TRBJ2-7; the match to TRBD2 covers 8 bases. V trimming: 4 bases; J trimming: 5 bases; junction bases outside the gene matches: 10. Germline CDR1 is SGHTA and CDR2 is FQGNSA. The CDR3 has 15 residues. In nucleotides, the CDR3 is TGTGCCAGCAGCTCCAGAGCGGGAGCATCGGACGAGCAGTACTTC. Its protein product is CASSSRAGASDEQYF.